This entry lists 12 T cell receptor beta chains sequenced from one sample in a study of blood T cell repertoires in COVID-19. Generated by immunoSEQ multiplex PCR, the TCRdb table keeps only in-frame clones and is missing some. Of some 220,000 clones in the sample, 70% to 90% were seen once. Source material: PBMCs or T cells enriched from blood (not recorded which). Receptor source: a woman in her thirties or forties with acute COVID-19.

The chain joins TRBV7-9 to TRBJ1-1, with D hard to call. This CDR3 contains 15 residues. V gave up 1 base and J gave up 4 bases, with 13 bases separating them. In germline, CDR1 is SEHNR, CDR2 FQNEAQ (reference sequence). The chain's CDR3 is CASSLGLGFRTEAFF. The DNA for the CDR3 is TGTGCCAGCAGCTTAGGGCTGGGCTTTCGCACTGAAGCTTTCTTT.

V usage is TRBV10-2 and J usage is TRBJ2-1; 13 bases agree with TRBD2. Germline V gene data show CDR1 as WSHSY and CDR2 as SAAADI. The CDR3 runs to 14 residues. V gave up 2 bases and J gave up 9 bases; unmatched junction bases: 1. CDR3: CASSEGLAGVEQFF. The CDR3 DNA reads as TGCGCCAGCAGTGAGGGACTAGCGGGGGTTGAGCAGTTCTTC.

The CDR3 nucleotides are TGTGCCAGCAGTGATGCGAGGTCCCGAGTCACTGAAGCTTTCTTT. It encodes CASSDARSRVTEAFF. The V and J genes are TRBV25-1 and TRBJ1-1, with unresolved D. CDR1 is MGHDK and CDR2 is SYGVNS in the germline V gene. The V end was cut by 3 bases, the J end by 4 bases, with 15 bases between. This CDR3 is 15 amino acids long.

The chain links TRBV19 to TRBJ2-7; D possibly corresponds to TRBD2 (5 bases). V lost 5 bases to trimming and J lost 1 base, with 12 bases between them. The CDR3 sequence is 14 residues long. Germline CDR1 reads LNHDA; CDR2 reads SQIVND (reference sequence). CDR3 protein: CASSADFQSYEQYF. The DNA for the CDR3 is TGTGCCAGTAGTGCGGACTTTCAATCCTACGAGCAGTACTTC.

This clone was recorded only once. The chain joins TRBV30 to TRBJ1-2, with D uncertain. The CDR3 is 12 amino acids. V lost 4 bases, J lost 4 bases, and 10 bases lay in between. Germline CDR1 GTSNPN, CDR2 SVGIG (reference sequence). The CDR3 sequence: CAWKAGTYGYTF. For the CDR3, the DNA is TGTGCCTGGAAGGCAGGCACCTATGGCTACACCTTC.

About this clone: The sample has other DNA sequences that encode this CDR3 too. The V call is TRBV19, the J call TRBJ1-2; TRBD1 might be the D (5 bases). V was cut by 5 bases and J by 8 bases, with 12 bases left in between. This CDR3 has 12 residues. From germline, CDR1 is LNHDA and CDR2 SQIVND (reference sequence). CDR3 sequence (DNA): TGTGCCAGTAGTGTCCAGGGAGGCGGCTACACCTTC. It yields the protein CASSVQGGGYTF.

This sequence joins TRBV25-1 and TRBJ1-1; tentative D call: TRBD1 (5 bases). CDR1 and CDR2 from the germline V gene are MGHDK and SYGVNS. The CDR3 consists of 16 residues. V was cut by 6 bases and J by 5 bases, with 22 bases left in between. The DNA of the CDR3 is TGTGCCAGCAGCCGGGGTGGAGGTTGGGGGGAGACTGAAGCTTTCTTT. Its protein is CASSRGGGWGETEAFF.

This clone was detected only a few times. The V call is TRBV6-2 or TRBV6-3, the J call TRBJ2-3; 10 bases match TRBD1. CDR1 and CDR2 (germline): MNHEY, SVGEGT. The CDR3 spans 15 residues. Trimming cost V 2 bases and J 5 bases; bases outside gene matches: 4. The CDR3 nucleotides are TGTGCCAGCAGTTACCGGGGGACAGGGGTAGATACGCAGTATTTT. It translates to CASSYRGTGVDTQYF.

This chain links TRBV6-5 with TRBJ1-2; D may be TRBD1 (6 bases). The ends were cut back, 10 bases at V and 4 bases at J, with 22 bases in the middle. CDR1 and CDR2 from the germline V gene are MNHEY and SVGAGI. This CDR3 region has 15 residues. CDR3 residues: CATGRGQPTVYGYTF. CDR3 bases: TGTGCCACCGGACGAGGACAGCCTACCGTCTATGGCTACACCTTC.

The V gene is TRBV7-9, the J gene TRBJ1-2, with D tentatively TRBD1 (6 bases). This CDR3 is built from 17 residues. The germline gives CDR1 SEHNR, CDR2 FQNEAQ (reference sequence). The germline V and J ends were trimmed by 4 bases and 2 bases, with 20 bases remaining between them. CDR3 DNA sequence: TGTGCCAGCAGCTACCCTCTAACAGGGATCAGGAACTATGGCTACACCTTC. It codes for CASSYPLTGIRNYGYTF.

The chain links TRBV29-1 to TRBJ1-1; D remains ambiguous. The CDR3 spans 12 residues. V lost 7 bases, J lost 0 bases, and 9 bases lay in between. Per the germline V gene, CDR1 is SQVTM and CDR2 is ANQGSEA. The CDR3 loop is CSAPDLNTEAFF. Here the CDR3 DNA reads TGCAGCGCCCCGGACTTGAACACTGAAGCTTTCTTT.

The chain has TRBV9 and TRBJ2-1; TRBD2 agrees at 8 bases. V was pared by 4 bases and J by 14 bases, with 5 bases of the junction left unmatched. The CDR3 contains 11 residues. Germline V CDR1 and CDR2: SGDLS, YYNGEE. CDR3 loop: CASSPGTSEFF. The CDR3 nucleotides are TGTGCCAGCAGCCCCGGGACTAGTGAGTTCTTC.